The source of this TCR beta chain is a study of T cells in Graves' hyperthyroidism and ophthalmopathy. Amplification of TCR beta CDR3 regions used RNA as the template. With the HTBI primer set, the TCR CDR3 went through a first round of RT-PCR. Each CDR3 protein gets one entry after TCRdb re-called the multiplex PCR reads with MiXCR. The sample yields approximately 630,000 distinct CDR3 sequences, around 16% seen once. Sequenced input: blood. This clonotype was obtained from a woman in her thirties with Graves' hyperthyroidism.

The CDR3 DNA reads as TGTGCCAGCAGTTTTCGTGGGGGACTAGCGGGGGAGCAGTACTTC. Translation: CASSFRGGLAGEQYF. The gene calls are TRBV6-2 or TRBV6-3 and TRBJ2-7, with 13 positions matching TRBD2. The CDR3 contains 15 residues. The J segment lost 7 bases and the V segment lost 4 bases, leaving 7 bases of the junction unmatched. The V gene's germline CDR1 is MNHEY and CDR2 SVGEGT.